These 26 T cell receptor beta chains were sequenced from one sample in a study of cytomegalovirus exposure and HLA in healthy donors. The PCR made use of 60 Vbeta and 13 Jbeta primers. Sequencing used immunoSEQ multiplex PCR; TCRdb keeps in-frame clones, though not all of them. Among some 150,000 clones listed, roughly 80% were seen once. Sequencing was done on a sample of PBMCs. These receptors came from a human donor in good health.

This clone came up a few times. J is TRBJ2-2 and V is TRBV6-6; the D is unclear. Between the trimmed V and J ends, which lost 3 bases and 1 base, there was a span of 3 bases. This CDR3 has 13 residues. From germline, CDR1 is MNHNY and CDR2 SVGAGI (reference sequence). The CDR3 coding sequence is TGTGCCAGCAGTTATCTGAACACCGGGGAGCTGTTTTTT. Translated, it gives CASSYLNTGELFF.

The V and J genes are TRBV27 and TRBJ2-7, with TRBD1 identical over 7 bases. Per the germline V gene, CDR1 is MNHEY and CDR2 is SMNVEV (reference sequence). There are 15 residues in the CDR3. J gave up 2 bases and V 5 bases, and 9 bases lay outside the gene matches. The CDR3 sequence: CASSHSRDSAYEQYF. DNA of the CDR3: TGTGCCAGCAGTCACTCCCGGGACAGCGCCTACGAGCAGTACTTC.

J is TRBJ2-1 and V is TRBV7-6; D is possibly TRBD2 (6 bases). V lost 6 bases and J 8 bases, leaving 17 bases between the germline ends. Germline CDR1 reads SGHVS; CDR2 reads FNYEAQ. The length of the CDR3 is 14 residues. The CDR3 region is CASSPGWGVDEQFF. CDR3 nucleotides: TGTGCCAGCAGTCCCGGCTGGGGGGTGGATGAGCAGTTCTTC.

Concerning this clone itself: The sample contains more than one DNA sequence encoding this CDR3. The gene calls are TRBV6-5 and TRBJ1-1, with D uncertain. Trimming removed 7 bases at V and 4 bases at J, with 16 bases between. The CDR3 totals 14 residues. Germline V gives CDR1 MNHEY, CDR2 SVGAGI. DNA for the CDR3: TGTGCCAGCACCCTCGACCGGGAGACCACTGAAGCTTTCTTT. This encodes CASTLDRETTEAFF.

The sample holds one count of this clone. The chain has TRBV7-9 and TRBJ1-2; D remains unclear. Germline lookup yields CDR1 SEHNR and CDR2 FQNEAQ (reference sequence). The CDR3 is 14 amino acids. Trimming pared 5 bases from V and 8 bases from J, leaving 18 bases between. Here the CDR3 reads CASSPTGFTEGYTF. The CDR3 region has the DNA TGTGCCAGCAGCCCTACCGGATTCACGGAGGGCTACACCTTC.

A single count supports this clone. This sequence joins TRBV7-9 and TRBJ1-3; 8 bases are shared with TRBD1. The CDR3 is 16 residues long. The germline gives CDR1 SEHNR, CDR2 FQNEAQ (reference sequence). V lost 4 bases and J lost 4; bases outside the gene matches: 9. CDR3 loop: CASSYPGQEEGNTIYF. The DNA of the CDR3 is TGTGCCAGCAGCTATCCGGGACAGGAGGAAGGAAACACCATATATTTT.

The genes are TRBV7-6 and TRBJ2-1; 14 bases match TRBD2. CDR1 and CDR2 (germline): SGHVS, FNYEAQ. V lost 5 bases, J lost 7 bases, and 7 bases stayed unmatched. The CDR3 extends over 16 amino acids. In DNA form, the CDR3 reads TGTGCCAGCAGCGCTTGGACTAGCGGGGGGCAAAATGAGCAGTTCTTC. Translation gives CASSAWTSGGQNEQFF.

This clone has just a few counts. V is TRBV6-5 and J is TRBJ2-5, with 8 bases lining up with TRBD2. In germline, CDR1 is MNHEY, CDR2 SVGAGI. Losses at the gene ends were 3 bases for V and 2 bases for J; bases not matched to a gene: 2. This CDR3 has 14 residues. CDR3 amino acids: CASSYGTRQETQYF. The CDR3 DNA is TGTGCCAGCAGTTATGGGACTAGGCAAGAGACCCAGTACTTC.

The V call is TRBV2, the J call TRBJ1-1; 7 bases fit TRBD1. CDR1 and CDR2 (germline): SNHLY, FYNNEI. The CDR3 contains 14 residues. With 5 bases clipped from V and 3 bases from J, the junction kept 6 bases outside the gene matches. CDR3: CASSPGQLHTEAFF. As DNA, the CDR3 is TGTGCCAGCAGTCCGGGACAGCTCCACACTGAAGCTTTCTTT.

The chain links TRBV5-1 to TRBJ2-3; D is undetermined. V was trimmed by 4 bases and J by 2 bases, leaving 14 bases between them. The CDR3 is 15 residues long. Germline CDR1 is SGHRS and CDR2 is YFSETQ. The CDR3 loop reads CASSPESRVTDTQYF. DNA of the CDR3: TGCGCCAGCAGCCCAGAATCCCGGGTCACAGATACGCAGTATTTT.

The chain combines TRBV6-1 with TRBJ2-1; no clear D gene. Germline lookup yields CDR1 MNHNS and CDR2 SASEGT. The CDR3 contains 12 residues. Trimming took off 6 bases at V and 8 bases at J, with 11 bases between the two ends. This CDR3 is CASRVLRDEQFF. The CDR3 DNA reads TGTGCCAGCAGGGTGTTGAGAGATGAGCAGTTCTTC.

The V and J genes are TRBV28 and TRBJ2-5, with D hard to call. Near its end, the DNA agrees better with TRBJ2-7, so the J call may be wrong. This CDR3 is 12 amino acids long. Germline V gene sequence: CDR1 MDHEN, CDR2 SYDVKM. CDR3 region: CASSLRGYEQYF. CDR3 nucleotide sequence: TGTGCCAGCAGTTTACGAGGCTACGAGCAGTACTTC.

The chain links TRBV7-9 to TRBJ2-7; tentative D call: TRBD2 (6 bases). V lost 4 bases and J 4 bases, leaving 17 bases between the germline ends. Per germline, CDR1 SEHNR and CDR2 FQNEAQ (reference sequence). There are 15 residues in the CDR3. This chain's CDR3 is CASSSSGEDLYEQYF. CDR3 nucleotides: TGTGCCAGCAGCTCTTCCGGGGAGGATTTATACGAGCAGTACTTC. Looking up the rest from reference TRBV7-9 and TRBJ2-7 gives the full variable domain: DTGVSQNPRHKITKRGQNVTFRCDPISEHNRLYWYRQTLGQGPEFLTYFQNEAQLEKSRLLSDRFSAERPKGSFSTLEIQRTEQGDSAMYLCASSSSGEDLYEQYFGPGTRLTVT.

The CDR3 here is CASAWGGEGYEQYF. CDR3 nucleotides: TGTGCCAGCGCCTGGGGAGGGGAAGGCTACGAGCAGTACTTC. This chain links TRBV28 with TRBJ2-7; 7 nucleotides align to TRBD2. J lost 3 bases, V lost 8 bases, and 10 bases had no gene match. The V gene's germline CDR1 is MDHEN and CDR2 SYDVKM. This CDR3 spans 14 amino acids.

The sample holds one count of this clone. This chain's CDR3 is CASSLDARGRTEAFF. The CDR3 region has the DNA TGTGCCAGCAGCCTAGATGCCAGGGGGAGGACTGAAGCTTTCTTT. This sequence joins TRBV6-5 and TRBJ1-1; 7 positions agree with TRBD1. Looked up from germline, CDR1 is MNHEY and CDR2 is SVGAGI. The CDR3 consists of 15 residues. The V and J ends lost 6 bases and 5 bases, in that order; junction bases with no gene match: 12.

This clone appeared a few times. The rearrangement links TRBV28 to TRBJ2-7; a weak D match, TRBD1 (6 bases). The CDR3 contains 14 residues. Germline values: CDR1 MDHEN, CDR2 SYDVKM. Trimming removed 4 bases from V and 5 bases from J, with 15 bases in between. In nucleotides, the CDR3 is TGTGCCAGCAGTTCTTATACAGGGCCCCACGAGCAGTACTTC. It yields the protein CASSSYTGPHEQYF.

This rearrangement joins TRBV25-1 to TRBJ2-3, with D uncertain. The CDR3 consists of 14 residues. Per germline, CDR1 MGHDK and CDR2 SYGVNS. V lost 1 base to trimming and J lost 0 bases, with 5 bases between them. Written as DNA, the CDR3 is TGTGCCAGCAGTGAATTTCGGAGCACAGATACGCAGTATTTT. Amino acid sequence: CASSEFRSTDTQYF.

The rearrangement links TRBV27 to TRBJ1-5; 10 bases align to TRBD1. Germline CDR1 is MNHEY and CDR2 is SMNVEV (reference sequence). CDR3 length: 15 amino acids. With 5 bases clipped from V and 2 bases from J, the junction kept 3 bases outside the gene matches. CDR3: CASSAGTGGNQPQHF. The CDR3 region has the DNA TGTGCCAGCAGTGCCGGGACAGGGGGCAATCAGCCCCAGCATTTT.

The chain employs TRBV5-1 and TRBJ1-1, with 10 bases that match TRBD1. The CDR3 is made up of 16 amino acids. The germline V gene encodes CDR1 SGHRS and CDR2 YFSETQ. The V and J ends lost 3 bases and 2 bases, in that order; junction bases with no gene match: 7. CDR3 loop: CASSSPGTGANTEAFF. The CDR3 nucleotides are TGCGCCAGCAGCTCCCCTGGGACAGGGGCAAACACTGAAGCTTTCTTT.

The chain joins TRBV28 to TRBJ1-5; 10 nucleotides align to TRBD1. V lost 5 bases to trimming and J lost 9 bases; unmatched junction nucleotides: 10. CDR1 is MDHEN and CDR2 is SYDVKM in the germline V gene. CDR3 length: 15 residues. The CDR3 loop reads CASSQPTGGIWPQHF. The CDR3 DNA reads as TGTGCCAGCAGTCAACCGACAGGGGGCATATGGCCCCAGCATTTT.

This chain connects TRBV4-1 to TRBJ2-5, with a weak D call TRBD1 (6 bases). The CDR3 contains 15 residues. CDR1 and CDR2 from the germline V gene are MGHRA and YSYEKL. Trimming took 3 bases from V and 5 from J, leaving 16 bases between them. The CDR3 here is CASSQGTNAAETQYF. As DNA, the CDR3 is TGCGCCAGCAGCCAGGGGACAAACGCGGCGGAGACCCAGTACTTC.

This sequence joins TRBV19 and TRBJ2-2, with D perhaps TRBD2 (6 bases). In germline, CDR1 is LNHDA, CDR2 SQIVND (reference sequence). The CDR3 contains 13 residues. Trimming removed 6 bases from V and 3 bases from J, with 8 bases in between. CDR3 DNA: TGTGCCAGTAGGGACTACTACACCGGGGAGCTGTTTTTT. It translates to CASRDYYTGELFF.

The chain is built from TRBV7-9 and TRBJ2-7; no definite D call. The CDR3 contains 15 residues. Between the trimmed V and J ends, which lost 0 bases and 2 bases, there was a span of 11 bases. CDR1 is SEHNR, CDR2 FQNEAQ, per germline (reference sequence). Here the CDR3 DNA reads TGTGCCAGCAGCTTAGCGCGGCAGCTGCCCTACGAGCAGTACTTC. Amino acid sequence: CASSLARQLPYEQYF.

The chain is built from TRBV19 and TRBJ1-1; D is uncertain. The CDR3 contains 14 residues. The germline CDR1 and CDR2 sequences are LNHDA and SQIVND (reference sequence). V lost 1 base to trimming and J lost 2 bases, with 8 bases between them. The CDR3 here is CASSIGAANTEAFF. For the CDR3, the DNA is TGTGCCAGTAGTATAGGCGCCGCTAACACTGAAGCTTTCTTT.

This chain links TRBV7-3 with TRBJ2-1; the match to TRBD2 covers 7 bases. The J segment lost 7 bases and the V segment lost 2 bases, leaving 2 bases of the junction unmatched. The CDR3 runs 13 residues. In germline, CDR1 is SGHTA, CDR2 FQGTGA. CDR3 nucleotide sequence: TGTGCCAGCAGCTTAGGGGGGGAAAATGAGCAGTTCTTC. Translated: CASSLGGENEQFF.

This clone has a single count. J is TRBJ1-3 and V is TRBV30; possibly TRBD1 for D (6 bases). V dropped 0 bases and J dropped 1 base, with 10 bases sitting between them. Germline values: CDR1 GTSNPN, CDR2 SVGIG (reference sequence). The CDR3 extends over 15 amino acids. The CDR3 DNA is TGTGCCTGGAGTGTTTTCCAGGGGTCTGGAAACACCATATATTTT. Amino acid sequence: CAWSVFQGSGNTIYF.